Listed below are T cell receptor beta chains from one sample, sequenced in a study of OX40 agonist ivuxolimab in advanced cancers. The table came from immunoSEQ multiplex PCR; TCRdb's copy has only in-frame clones and leaves some out. The sample yields some 65,000 clones, approximately 90% seen once. Sequences were derived from CD4+ or CD8+ T cells sorted from blood, sampled in a trial of the OX40 agonist ivuxolimab. The receptors shown here come from an adult with an advanced solid tumor such as melanoma, head and neck, liver or kidney cancer. CDR3s include the opening cysteine and the closing phenylalanine or tryptophan. Fields, in order: V gene, clone size, D gene, J gene, CDR3 protein, CDR3 DNA. D genes are given only for firm matches. Clone size is shown for a subset of rows, as once, few, many or a class of expanded clone.

v_call: TRBV2; clone_size: NA; d_call: NA; j_call: TRBJ1-2; cdr3_aa: CASSEALQGVGYTF; cdr3_nt: TGTGCCAGCAGTGAAGCGCTTCAGGGAGTCGGCTACACCTTC
v_call: TRBV10-1; clone_size: NA; d_call: TRBD1; j_call: TRBJ1-1; cdr3_aa: CASSATTGGNTEAFF; cdr3_nt: TGCGCCAGCAGTGCGACGACAGGGGGGAACACTGAAGCTTTCTTT
v_call: TRBV27; clone_size: NA; d_call: NA; j_call: TRBJ1-1; cdr3_aa: CASRLASANTEAFF; cdr3_nt: TGTGCCAGCAGACTGGCCTCAGCGAACACTGAAGCTTTCTTT
v_call: TRBV18; clone_size: NA; d_call: TRBD2; j_call: TRBJ2-7; cdr3_aa: CASSPATSNYYEQYF; cdr3_nt: TGTGCCAGCTCACCCGCGACTAGCAATTACTACGAGCAGTACTTC
v_call: TRBV13; clone_size: NA; d_call: NA; j_call: TRBJ1-3; cdr3_aa: CASSLEFSGNTIYF; cdr3_nt: TGTGCCAGCAGCTTAGAATTTTCTGGAAACACCATATATTTT
v_call: TRBV7-2; clone_size: NA; d_call: NA; j_call: TRBJ2-3; cdr3_aa: CASSLSTDTQYF; cdr3_nt: TGTGCCAGCAGCTTAAGCACAGATACGCAGTATTTT
v_call: TRBV15; clone_size: NA; d_call: NA; j_call: TRBJ2-2; cdr3_aa: CATSRVASNTGELFF; cdr3_nt: TGTGCCACCAGCAGAGTGGCTAGCAACACCGGGGAGCTGTTTTTT
v_call: TRBV7-8; clone_size: NA; d_call: NA; j_call: TRBJ1-2; cdr3_aa: CASSENRVYGYTF; cdr3_nt: TGTGCCAGCAGCGAGAACAGGGTCTATGGCTACACCTTC
v_call: TRBV30; clone_size: NA; d_call: NA; j_call: TRBJ2-5; cdr3_aa: CAWSVQGETQYF; cdr3_nt: TGTGCCTGGAGTGTACAGGGAGAGACCCAGTACTTC
v_call: TRBV11-2; clone_size: few; d_call: NA; j_call: TRBJ2-2; cdr3_aa: CASSLVYAGELFF; cdr3_nt: TGTGCCAGCAGCTTAGTCTACGCCGGGGAGCTGTTTTTT
v_call: TRBV19; clone_size: NA; d_call: NA; j_call: TRBJ2-4; cdr3_aa: CASSTAGIIAKNIQYF; cdr3_nt: TGTGCCAGTAGTACGGCGGGGATTATAGCCAAAAACATTCAGTACTTC
v_call: TRBV7-2; clone_size: NA; d_call: NA; j_call: TRBJ1-5; cdr3_aa: CASSFSARGEQLQHF; cdr3_nt: TGTGCCAGCAGCTTTTCCGCAAGAGGGGAGCAGCTCCAGCATTTT
v_call: TRBV6-5; clone_size: NA; d_call: TRBD2; j_call: TRBJ2-5; cdr3_aa: CASGELAGVGETQYF; cdr3_nt: TGTGCCAGCGGAGAACTAGCGGGGGTTGGGGAGACCCAGTACTTC
v_call: TRBV7-2; clone_size: NA; d_call: NA; j_call: TRBJ1-5; cdr3_aa: CASRGYVDSNQPQHF; cdr3_nt: TGTGCCAGCAGGGGGTATGTGGATAGCAATCAGCCCCAGCATTTT
v_call: TRBV19; clone_size: few; d_call: TRBD1; j_call: TRBJ1-2; cdr3_aa: CASSNSGQETFGYTF; cdr3_nt: TGTGCCAGTAGTAATTCCGGACAGGAGACTTTTGGCTACACCTTC
v_call: TRBV7-3; clone_size: NA; d_call: NA; j_call: TRBJ2-1; cdr3_aa: CASSLGGDPYNEQFF; cdr3_nt: TGTGCCAGCAGCTTAGGTGGGGACCCCTACAATGAGCAGTTCTTC
v_call: TRBV29-1; clone_size: NA; d_call: NA; j_call: TRBJ1-1; cdr3_aa: CSVEGGPGFYTEAFF; cdr3_nt: TGCAGCGTTGAAGGAGGGCCGGGGTTCTACACTGAAGCTTTCTTT
v_call: TRBV5-6; clone_size: NA; d_call: NA; j_call: TRBJ1-2; cdr3_aa: CASSADGAFDYGYTF; cdr3_nt: TGTGCCAGCAGCGCGGACGGAGCCTTTGACTATGGCTACACCTTC
v_call: TRBV30; clone_size: NA; d_call: TRBD1; j_call: TRBJ1-2; cdr3_aa: CAWRPPQGAVYGYTF; cdr3_nt: TGTGCCTGGAGGCCACCACAGGGGGCGGTCTATGGCTACACCTTC
v_call: TRBV10-3; clone_size: few; d_call: NA; j_call: TRBJ1-5; cdr3_aa: CAISDRAAQPQHF; cdr3_nt: TGTGCCATCAGTGACAGGGCAGCGCAGCCCCAGCATTTT
v_call: TRBV10-3; clone_size: NA; d_call: NA; j_call: TRBJ1-3; cdr3_aa: CAISENGGSGNTIYF; cdr3_nt: TGTGCCATCAGTGAGAATGGAGGTTCTGGAAACACCATATATTTT
v_call: TRBV7-3; clone_size: NA; d_call: TRBD1; j_call: TRBJ2-1; cdr3_aa: CASSLQTGGLGEQFF; cdr3_nt: TGTGCCAGCAGCTTACAGACAGGGGGGCTGGGGGAGCAGTTCTTC
v_call: TRBV6-1; clone_size: few; d_call: NA; j_call: TRBJ1-3; cdr3_aa: CASSDPRGSSGNTIYF; cdr3_nt: TGTGCCAGCAGTGATCCAAGGGGCAGCTCTGGAAACACCATATATTTT
v_call: TRBV15; clone_size: NA; d_call: NA; j_call: TRBJ2-5; cdr3_aa: CATSDAGQETQYF; cdr3_nt: TGTGCCACCAGCGACGCAGGCCAAGAGACCCAGTACTTC
v_call: TRBV28; clone_size: NA; d_call: NA; j_call: TRBJ1-4; cdr3_aa: CASRGSGWGGEKLFF; cdr3_nt: TGTGCCAGCAGGGGCTCAGGGTGGGGCGGGGAAAAACTGTTTTTT
v_call: TRBV28; clone_size: NA; d_call: NA; j_call: TRBJ2-2; cdr3_aa: CASTSGTNTGELFF; cdr3_nt: TGTGCCAGCACAAGCGGTACGAACACCGGGGAGCTGTTTTTT
v_call: TRBV11-2; clone_size: NA; d_call: TRBD1; j_call: TRBJ2-7; cdr3_aa: CASSPLRGRVYEQYF; cdr3_nt: TGTGCCAGCAGCCCCCTAAGGGGGCGCGTATACGAGCAGTACTTC
v_call: TRBV10-3; clone_size: NA; d_call: NA; j_call: TRBJ2-7; cdr3_aa: CATEDTYEQYF; cdr3_nt: TGTGCCACCGAGGACACCTACGAGCAGTACTTC
v_call: TRBV11-2; clone_size: NA; d_call: TRBD1; j_call: TRBJ1-1; cdr3_aa: CASSSDRDEAFF; cdr3_nt: TGTGCCAGCAGCTCCGACAGGGATGAAGCTTTCTTT
v_call: TRBV5-4; clone_size: NA; d_call: NA; j_call: TRBJ1-6; cdr3_aa: CASSSGDSYNSPLHF; cdr3_nt: TGTGCCAGCAGCTCAGGAGACTCCTATAATTCACCCCTCCACTTT
v_call: TRBV7-7; clone_size: NA; d_call: TRBD2; j_call: TRBJ2-1; cdr3_aa: CASSPTSGSYNEQFF; cdr3_nt: TGTGCTAGCAGCCCCACTAGCGGCTCCTACAATGAGCAGTTCTTC
v_call: TRBV28; clone_size: NA; d_call: NA; j_call: TRBJ1-2; cdr3_aa: CASSLWSYGYTF; cdr3_nt: TGTGCCAGCAGTTTGTGGTCTTATGGCTACACCTTC
v_call: TRBV10-3; clone_size: NA; d_call: TRBD2; j_call: TRBJ2-7; cdr3_aa: CAISGAGGTYEQYF; cdr3_nt: TGTGCCATCAGTGGAGCGGGGGGGACCTACGAGCAGTACTTC
v_call: TRBV28; clone_size: NA; d_call: NA; j_call: TRBJ1-1; cdr3_aa: CASSFHKTRMNTEAFF; cdr3_nt: TGTGCCAGCAGTTTCCATAAGACCCGCATGAACACTGAAGCTTTCTTT
v_call: TRBV5-1; clone_size: few; d_call: NA; j_call: TRBJ1-1; cdr3_aa: CASSFQDIQEPVTEAFF; cdr3_nt: TGCGCCAGCAGCTTCCAAGACATTCAGGAACCGGTCACTGAAGCTTTCTTT
v_call: TRBV28; clone_size: NA; d_call: NA; j_call: TRBJ2-7; cdr3_aa: CASSSSTKSKYEQYF; cdr3_nt: TGTGCCAGCAGTTCGTCGACAAAATCAAAGTACGAGCAGTACTTC
v_call: TRBV30; clone_size: few; d_call: TRBD1; j_call: TRBJ1-4; cdr3_aa: CAWSPGDSFNEKLFF; cdr3_nt: TGTGCCTGGAGTCCCGGGGACAGCTTTAATGAAAAACTGTTTTTT
v_call: TRBV2; clone_size: NA; d_call: NA; j_call: TRBJ2-6; cdr3_aa: CASSDVTSGANVLTF; cdr3_nt: TGTGCCAGTTCCGACGTAACGTCTGGGGCCAACGTCCTGACTTTC
v_call: TRBV7-2; clone_size: once; d_call: NA; j_call: TRBJ1-5; cdr3_aa: CASSGRDNQPQHF; cdr3_nt: TGTGCCAGCAGCGGTCGCGATAATCAGCCCCAGCATTTT
v_call: TRBV4-1; clone_size: NA; d_call: NA; j_call: TRBJ2-3; cdr3_aa: CASSQPPDSGGTDTQYF; cdr3_nt: TGCGCCAGCAGCCAACCCCCCGACAGCGGCGGCACAGATACGCAGTATTTT
v_call: TRBV4-2; clone_size: NA; d_call: NA; j_call: TRBJ2-7; cdr3_aa: CASSQDSDGWYEQYF; cdr3_nt: TGTGCCAGCAGCCAAGATTCGGACGGCTGGTACGAGCAGTACTTC
v_call: TRBV28; clone_size: NA; d_call: NA; j_call: TRBJ2-7; cdr3_aa: CATAEGGKESYEQYF; cdr3_nt: TGTGCCACAGCGGAGGGTGGAAAGGAATCCTACGAGCAGTACTTC
v_call: TRBV19; clone_size: NA; d_call: NA; j_call: TRBJ2-2; cdr3_aa: CASTSGQYTGELFF; cdr3_nt: TGTGCCAGTACCAGCGGACAGTACACCGGGGAGCTGTTTTTT
v_call: TRBV11-3; clone_size: NA; d_call: TRBD2; j_call: TRBJ2-2; cdr3_aa: CASSQLAGGNTGELFF; cdr3_nt: TGTGCCAGCAGCCAACTAGCGGGGGGGAACACCGGGGAGCTGTTTTTT
v_call: TRBV7-2; clone_size: NA; d_call: NA; j_call: TRBJ1-2; cdr3_aa: CASSPRVYGYTF; cdr3_nt: TGTGCCAGCAGCCCCCGGGTCTATGGCTACACCTTC
v_call: TRBV27; clone_size: once; d_call: TRBD2; j_call: TRBJ2-1; cdr3_aa: CASGRAGGAVNEQFF; cdr3_nt: TGTGCCAGCGGACGGGCGGGGGGTGCGGTTAATGAGCAGTTCTTC
v_call: TRBV27; clone_size: NA; d_call: TRBD1; j_call: TRBJ2-7; cdr3_aa: CASSFWDRGGEQYF; cdr3_nt: TGTGCCAGCAGTTTCTGGGACAGGGGTGGCGAGCAGTACTTC
v_call: TRBV25-1; clone_size: NA; d_call: NA; j_call: TRBJ1-3; cdr3_aa: CASKHPTSGNTIYF; cdr3_nt: TGTGCCAGCAAACACCCTACCTCTGGAAACACCATATATTTT
v_call: TRBV5-1; clone_size: NA; d_call: TRBD2; j_call: TRBJ2-3; cdr3_aa: CASSLGQRGTDTQYF; cdr3_nt: TGCGCCAGCAGCTTGGGACAGCGGGGGACAGATACGCAGTATTTT
v_call: TRBV11-3; clone_size: NA; d_call: NA; j_call: TRBJ2-3; cdr3_aa: CASSLGTVSTDTQYF; cdr3_nt: TGTGCCAGCAGCTTAGGGACAGTGAGCACAGATACGCAGTATTTT
v_call: TRBV28; clone_size: NA; d_call: TRBD1; j_call: TRBJ2-4; cdr3_aa: CASTQIRGQGRGVAKNIQYF; cdr3_nt: TGTGCCAGCACCCAGATCCGGGGACAGGGGAGGGGAGTAGCCAAAAACATTCAGTACTTC
v_call: TRBV6-6; clone_size: NA; d_call: NA; j_call: TRBJ2-2; cdr3_aa: CASRVGQNTGELFF; cdr3_nt: TGTGCCAGCAGGGTCGGCCAAAACACCGGGGAGCTGTTTTTT